A few counts support the clone carrying this T cell receptor beta chain. This entry is derived from a study of blood T cell repertoires in COVID-19. In the study's own analysis: Reference gene primer amplification yielded estimated nucleated cell counts. Method: immunoSEQ multiplex PCR; TCRdb's copy keeps in-frame clones and lacks some. The DNA was the basis for D and trimming; V, J and clone size are from that table. The data contain more than 100,000 clones, about 76% of them singletons. The source of this sequence is a woman aged 60-75 years with active or convalescent COVID-19. The material sequenced was peripheral blood.

In nucleotides, the CDR3 is TGTGCCAGCAGTATCAGCGTACCTAACACTGAAGCTTTCTTT. Its protein is CASSISVPNTEAFF. The chain carries TRBV6-5 and TRBJ1-1; no reliable D call. The CDR3 is 14 residues long. Trimming removed 5 bases from V and 2 bases from J, with 12 bases in between. Germline V CDR1 and CDR2: MNHEY, SVGAGI.